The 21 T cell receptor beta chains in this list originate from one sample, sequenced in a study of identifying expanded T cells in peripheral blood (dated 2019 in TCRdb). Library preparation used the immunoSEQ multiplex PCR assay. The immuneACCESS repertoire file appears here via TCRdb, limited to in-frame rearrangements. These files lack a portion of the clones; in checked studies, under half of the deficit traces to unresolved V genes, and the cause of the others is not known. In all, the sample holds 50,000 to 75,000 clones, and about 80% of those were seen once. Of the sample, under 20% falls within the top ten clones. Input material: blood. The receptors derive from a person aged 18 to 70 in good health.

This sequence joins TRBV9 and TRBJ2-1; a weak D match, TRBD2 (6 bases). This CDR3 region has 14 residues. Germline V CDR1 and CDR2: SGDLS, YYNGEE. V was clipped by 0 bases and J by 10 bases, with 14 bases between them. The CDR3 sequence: CASSVGDGSGEQFF. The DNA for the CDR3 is TGTGCCAGCAGCGTAGGGGACGGGAGTGGAGAGCAGTTCTTC.

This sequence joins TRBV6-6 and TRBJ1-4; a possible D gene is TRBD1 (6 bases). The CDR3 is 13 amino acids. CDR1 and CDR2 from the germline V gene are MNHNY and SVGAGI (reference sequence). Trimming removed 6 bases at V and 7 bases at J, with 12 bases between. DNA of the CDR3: TGTGCCAGCAGCCCCGGCAGGGGTGAAAAACTGTTTTTT. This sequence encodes CASSPGRGEKLFF.

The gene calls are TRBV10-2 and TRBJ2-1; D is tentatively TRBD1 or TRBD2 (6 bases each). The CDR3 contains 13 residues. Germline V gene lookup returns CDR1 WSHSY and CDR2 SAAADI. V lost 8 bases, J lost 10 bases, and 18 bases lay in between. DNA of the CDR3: TGCGCCAGCGATAGCTGGGGGGCAGGGGAGCAGTTCTTC. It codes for CASDSWGAGEQFF.

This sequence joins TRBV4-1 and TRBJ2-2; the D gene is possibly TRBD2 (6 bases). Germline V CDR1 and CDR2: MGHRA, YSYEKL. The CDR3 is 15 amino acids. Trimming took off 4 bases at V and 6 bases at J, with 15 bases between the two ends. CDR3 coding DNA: TGCGCCAGCAGCCCCCGCACGGGAGAGTCCGGGGAGCTGTTTTTT. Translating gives CASSPRTGESGELFF.

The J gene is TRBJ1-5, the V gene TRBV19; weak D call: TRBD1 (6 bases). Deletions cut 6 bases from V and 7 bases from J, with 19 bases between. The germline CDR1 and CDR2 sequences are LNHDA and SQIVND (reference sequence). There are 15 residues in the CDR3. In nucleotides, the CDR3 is TGTGCCAGTAGCGCCGACAGGAGCCTGGGACAGCCCCAGCATTTT. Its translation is CASSADRSLGQPQHF.

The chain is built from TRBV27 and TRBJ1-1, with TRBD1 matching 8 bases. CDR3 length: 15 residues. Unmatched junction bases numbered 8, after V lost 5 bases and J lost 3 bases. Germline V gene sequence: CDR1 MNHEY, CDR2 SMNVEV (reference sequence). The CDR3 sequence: CASSADRAPDTEAFF. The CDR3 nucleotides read TGTGCCAGCAGTGCGGACAGGGCCCCCGACACTGAAGCTTTCTTT.

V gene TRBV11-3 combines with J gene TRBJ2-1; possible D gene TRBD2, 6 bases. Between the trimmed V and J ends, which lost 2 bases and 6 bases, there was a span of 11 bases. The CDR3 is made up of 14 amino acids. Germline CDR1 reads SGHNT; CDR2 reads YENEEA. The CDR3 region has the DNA TGTGCCAGCAGCTTAACTCGGGGAGGCAATGAGCAGTTCTTC. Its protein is CASSLTRGGNEQFF.

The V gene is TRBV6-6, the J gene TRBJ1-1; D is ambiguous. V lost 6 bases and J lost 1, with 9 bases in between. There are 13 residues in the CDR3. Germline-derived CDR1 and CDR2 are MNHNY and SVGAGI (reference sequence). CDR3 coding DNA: TGTGCCAGCAGCAGTAGCGGGAACACTGAAGCTTTCTTT. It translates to CASSSSGNTEAFF.

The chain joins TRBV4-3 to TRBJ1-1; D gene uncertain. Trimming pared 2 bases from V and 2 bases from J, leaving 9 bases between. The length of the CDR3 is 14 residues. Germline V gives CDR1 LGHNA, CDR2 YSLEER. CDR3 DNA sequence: TGCGCCAGCAGCCAAACCCTAGGTAACACTGAAGCTTTCTTT. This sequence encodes CASSQTLGNTEAFF.

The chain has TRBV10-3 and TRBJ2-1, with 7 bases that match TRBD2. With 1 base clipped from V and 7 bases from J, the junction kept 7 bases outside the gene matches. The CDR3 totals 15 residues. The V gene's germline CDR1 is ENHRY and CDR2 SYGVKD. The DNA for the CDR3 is TGTGCCATCAGTGAGTTGGGGACTAATCGAAATGAGCAGTTCTTC. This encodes CAISELGTNRNEQFF.

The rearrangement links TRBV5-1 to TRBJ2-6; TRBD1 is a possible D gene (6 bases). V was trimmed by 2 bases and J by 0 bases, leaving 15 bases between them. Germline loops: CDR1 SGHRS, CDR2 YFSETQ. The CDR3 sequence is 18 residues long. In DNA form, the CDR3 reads TGCGCCAGCAGCTTCCGCAGGGGCGAGAGCTCTGGGGCCAACGTCCTGACTTTC. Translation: CASSFRRGESSGANVLTF.

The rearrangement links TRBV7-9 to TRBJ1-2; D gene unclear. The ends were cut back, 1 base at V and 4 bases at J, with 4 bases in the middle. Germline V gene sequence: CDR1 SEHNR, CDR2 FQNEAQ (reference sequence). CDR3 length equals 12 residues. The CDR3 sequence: CASSLEIYGYTF. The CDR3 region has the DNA TGTGCCAGCAGCTTAGAAATCTATGGCTACACCTTC. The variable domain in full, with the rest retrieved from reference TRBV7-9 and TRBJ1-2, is DTGVSQNPRHKITKRGQNVTFRCDPISEHNRLYWYRQTLGQGPEFLTYFQNEAQLEKSRLLSDRFSAERPKGSFSTLEIQRTEQGDSAMYLCASSLEIYGYTFGSGTRLTVV.

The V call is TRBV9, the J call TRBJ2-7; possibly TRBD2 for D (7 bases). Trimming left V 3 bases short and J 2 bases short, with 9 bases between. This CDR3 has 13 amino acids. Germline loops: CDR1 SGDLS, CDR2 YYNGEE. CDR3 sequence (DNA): TGTGCCAGCAGCGCGGGGGGCCCCTACGAGCAGTACGTC. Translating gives CASSAGGPYEQYV.

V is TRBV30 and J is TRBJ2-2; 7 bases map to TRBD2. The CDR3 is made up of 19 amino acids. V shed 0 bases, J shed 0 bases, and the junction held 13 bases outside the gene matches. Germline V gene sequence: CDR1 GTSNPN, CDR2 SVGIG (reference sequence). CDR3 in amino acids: CAWSVGGVAGLANTGELFF. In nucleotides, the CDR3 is TGTGCCTGGAGTGTGGGGGGGGTCGCTGGACTCGCGAACACCGGGGAGCTGTTTTTT.

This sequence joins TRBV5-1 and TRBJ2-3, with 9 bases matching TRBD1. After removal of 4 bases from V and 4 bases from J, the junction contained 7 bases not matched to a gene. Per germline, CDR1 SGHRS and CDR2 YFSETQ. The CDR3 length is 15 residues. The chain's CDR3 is CASSRGTGSPDTQYF. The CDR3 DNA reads TGCGCCAGCAGCCGTGGGACAGGGAGTCCAGATACGCAGTATTTT.

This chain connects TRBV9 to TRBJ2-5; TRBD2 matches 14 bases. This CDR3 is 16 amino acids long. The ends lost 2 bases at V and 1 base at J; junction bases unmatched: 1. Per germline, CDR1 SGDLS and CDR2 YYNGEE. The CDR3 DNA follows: TGTGCCAGCAGCGTCGGGACTAGCGGGGGCCAAGAGACCCAGTACTTC. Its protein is CASSVGTSGGQETQYF.

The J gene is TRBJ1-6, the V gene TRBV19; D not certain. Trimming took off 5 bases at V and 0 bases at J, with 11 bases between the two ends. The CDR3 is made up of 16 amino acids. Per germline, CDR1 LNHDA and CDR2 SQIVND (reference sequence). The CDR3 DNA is TGTGCCAGTAGTTTTGGCAGTGACTCCTATAATTCACCCCTCCACTTT. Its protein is CASSFGSDSYNSPLHF. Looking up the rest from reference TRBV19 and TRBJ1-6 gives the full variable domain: DGGITQSPKYLFRKEGQNVTLSCEQNLNHDAMYWYRQDPGQGLRLIYYSQIVNDFQKGDIAEGYSVSREKKESFPLTVTSAQKNPTAFYLCASSFGSDSYNSPLHFGNGTRLTVT.

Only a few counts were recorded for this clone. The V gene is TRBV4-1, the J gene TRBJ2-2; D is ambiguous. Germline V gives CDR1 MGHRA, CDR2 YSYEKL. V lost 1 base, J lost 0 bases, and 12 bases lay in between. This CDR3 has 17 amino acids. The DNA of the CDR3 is TGCGCCAGCAGCCAAGTGCGAGAACGGGCGAACACCGGGGAGCTGTTTTTT. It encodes CASSQVRERANTGELFF.

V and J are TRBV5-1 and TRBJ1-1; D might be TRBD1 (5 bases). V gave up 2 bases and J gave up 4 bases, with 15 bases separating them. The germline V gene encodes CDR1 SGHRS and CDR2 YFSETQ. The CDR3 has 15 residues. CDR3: CASSFQWQGSTEAFF. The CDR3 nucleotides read TGCGCCAGCAGCTTCCAGTGGCAGGGCTCCACTGAAGCTTTCTTT.

As DNA, the CDR3 is TGTGCCAGCAGCGTAGGGGATAGCAATCAGCCCCAGCATTTT. This gives the protein CASSVGDSNQPQHF. This chain joins TRBV9 and TRBJ1-5, with unresolved D. V lost 0 bases to trimming and J lost 0 bases, with 4 bases between them. The CDR3 is 14 amino acids. Germline lookup yields CDR1 SGDLS and CDR2 YYNGEE.

The CDR3 loop is CASRRTGGITEAFF. The DNA of the CDR3 is TGTGCCAGCAGGAGGACAGGGGGGATCACTGAAGCTTTCTTT. The rearrangement joins TRBV25-1 to TRBJ1-1; 10 positions match TRBD1. Germline CDR1 reads MGHDK; CDR2 reads SYGVNS. The CDR3 consists of 14 residues. J lost 4 bases, V lost 6 bases, and 5 bases had no gene match.